Listed below are T cell receptor beta chains from one sample, sequenced in a study of regulatory T cells in long-lasting Graves disease. TCRdb fed the multiplex PCR reads into MiXCR, producing one record per CDR3 protein. This sample has more than 450,000 distinct CDR3 sequences, with more than 10% found just once. These data were also filed under a second study, of T cells in Graves' hyperthyroidism and ophthalmopathy.

The sample consisted of peripheral blood mononuclear cells (PBMCs), taken at new diagnosis, from a patient treated with antithyroid drugs. The receptors derive from a woman in her 30s with Graves disease. Both conserved end residues are part of each CDR3. D genes are given only for firm matches. For some rows the clone size is stated as once, few or many, or as a class when expanded; others skip it.

TRBV27	NA	NA	TRBJ1-2	TGTGCCAGCAGGCCCTGGGGGGGGGGCGAGTATCCCTATGGCTACACCTTC	CASRPWGGGEYPYGYTF
TRBV2	many	TRBD2	TRBJ2-7	TGTGCCAGCAGGAATCTAGCGGGAGCCACCTACGAGCAGTACTTC	CASRNLAGATYEQYF
TRBV6-1	many	TRBD1	TRBJ1-4	TGTGCCAGCAGTGACCGGACAGGGATTGAAAAACTGTTTTTT	CASSDRTGIEKLFF
TRBV5-1	many	NA	TRBJ2-7	TGCGCCAGCAGCTTGAGGGGTGGAGGAACCTCCGAGCAGTACTTC	CASSLRGGGTSEQYF
TRBV30	NA	NA	TRBJ2-7	TGTGCCTGGTCGTCTCGGACGGGGGAGCAGTACTTC	CAWSSRTGEQYF
TRBV20-1	many	NA	TRBJ2-3	TGCAGTGCTGGGGCGGGTAGCACAGATACGCAGTATTTT	CSAGAGSTDTQYF
TRBV10-3	few	NA	TRBJ1-4	TGTGCCACCAGGGAGGGGGTGAATGAAAAACTGTTTTTT	CATREGVNEKLFF
TRBV3-1	few	TRBD2	TRBJ2-2	TGTGCCAGCAGCCCCACCAGGGGTGCTAGCGGGAGTCAGACCGGGGAGCTGTTTTTT	CASSPTRGASGSQTGELFF
TRBV14	once	TRBD1	TRBJ2-7	TGTGCCAGCAGCCGAGGGGACAGTTTGTTTTACGAGCAGTACTTC	CASSRGDSLFYEQYF
TRBV10-1	few	TRBD2	TRBJ2-7	TGCGCCAGCAGTCGAACGACTAGCGGGAGTTGGGAGCAGTACTTC	CASSRTTSGSWEQYF
TRBV11-2	many	TRBD1	TRBJ1-2	TGTGCCAGCAGTACTAACAGGGGGCTTGGCTACACCTTC	CASSTNRGLGYTF
TRBV30	many	NA	TRBJ1-1	TGTGCCTGGAGTGTATTGGACGGCACTGAAGCTTTCTTT	CAWSVLDGTEAFF
TRBV5-6	NA	TRBD1	TRBJ1-2	TGTGCCAGCAGCTCCGACAGGGGAATAGGTGGCTACACCTTC	CASSSDRGIGGYTF
TRBV2	many	NA	TRBJ1-3	TGTGCCAGCAGTGAACTAGCTGTCTCTGGAAACACCATATATTTT	CASSELAVSGNTIYF
TRBV28	many	NA	TRBJ1-1	TGTGCCAGCAGTTTCAATGAAGCCCGGGCCGGGGGAGCTTTCTTT	CASSFNEARAGGAFF
TRBV2	few	NA	TRBJ1-5	TGTGCCAGCAGTTCAATTGACAGGACAAATCAGCCCCAGCATTTT	CASSSIDRTNQPQHF
TRBV6-2/TRBV6-3	many	TRBD2	TRBJ2-1	TGTGCCAGCAGTGCTAGACTAGCGGAGGGCGATGAGCAGTTCTTC	CASSARLAEGDEQFF
TRBV30	many	TRBD2	TRBJ2-2	TGTGCCTGGATCGGGCGGGAGGGCCGGAGCACCGGGGAGCTGTTTTTT	CAWIGREGRSTGELFF
TRBV2	many	TRBD1	TRBJ2-1	TGTGCCAGCAGTGCGTCACAGGGGTACAATGAGCAGTTCTTC	CASSASQGYNEQFF
TRBV15	NA	NA	TRBJ2-7	TGTGCCACCAGCAGGATCCGACTAGAGTACGAGCAGTACTTC	CATSRIRLEYEQYF
TRBV7-9	many	NA	TRBJ1-1	TGTGCCAGCAGCTTAAGCACAGGGACTCCAGCTTTCTTT	CASSLSTGTPAFF
TRBV6-1	many	NA	TRBJ1-1	TGTGCCAGCAGGGGGATGCAGAGCACTGAAGCTTTCTTT	CASRGMQSTEAFF
TRBV3-1	many	TRBD1	TRBJ2-1	TGTGCCAGCAGCGAGACAGGGATCTATGAGCAGTTCTTC	CASSETGIYEQFF
TRBV10-3	few	NA	TRBJ2-1	TGTGCCATCAGTGAGTCGGGACACGAACACAATGAGCAGTTCTTC	CAISESGHEHNEQFF
TRBV19	NA	NA	TRBJ2-5	TGTGCCAGTAGTCCCAACCCGGGAAGAGAAGAGACCCAGTACTTC	CASSPNPGREETQYF
TRBV5-4	NA	TRBD2	TRBJ2-3	TGTGCCAGCAGCCTTCCGGGAGCGGGGGCCCTCGGGGATACGCAGTATTTT	CASSLPGAGALGDTQYF
TRBV12-3/TRBV12-4	many	NA	TRBJ1-5	TGTGCCAGCAGCCCCGCCACCCAGAGCGGCAATCAGCCCCAGCATTTT	CASSPATQSGNQPQHF
TRBV19	few	NA	TRBJ2-3	TGTGCCAGTAGTATTGGGGGGGCAGAGGCTAGCACAGATACGCAGTATTTT	CASSIGGAEASTDTQYF
TRBV11-3	many	NA	TRBJ1-2	TGTGCCAGCAGCTTAGATGGTCAATCGGGTTATGGCTACACCTTC	CASSLDGQSGYGYTF
TRBV7-9	NA	NA	TRBJ1-2	TGTGCCAGCAGCTTAGCGACCGGTGGGGGAGGGTATGGCTACACCTTC	CASSLATGGGGYGYTF
TRBV18	many	NA	TRBJ2-7	TGTGCCAGCTCACCACCGGACAAGTTACCCTACGAGCAGTACTTC	CASSPPDKLPYEQYF
TRBV28	many	TRBD1	TRBJ2-1	TGTGCCAGCAACGGGGGGACAGGGGGCAATGAGCAGTTCTTC	CASNGGTGGNEQFF
TRBV7-9	many	NA	TRBJ1-1	TGTGCCAGCAGCGAGATTGCGAACACTGAAGCTTTCTTT	CASSEIANTEAFF
TRBV5-4	many	NA	TRBJ2-5	TGTGCCAGCAGCTTAAAGTCGATCGAGACCCAGTACTTC	CASSLKSIETQYF
TRBV2	many	NA	TRBJ2-3	TGTGCCAGCACTCTCGATCAGGGGGGGACAGATACGCAGTATTTT	CASTLDQGGTDTQYF
TRBV7-9	many	NA	TRBJ2-5	TGTGCCAGCAGCTTAGTACAGGGAGGGGAGACCCAGTACTTC	CASSLVQGGETQYF
TRBV6-2/TRBV6-3	many	TRBD2	TRBJ2-3	TGTGCCAGCAGTGCCGGGACTACCGGGGATAGAGATACGCAGTATTTT	CASSAGTTGDRDTQYF
TRBV20-1	many	TRBD1	TRBJ2-1	TGCAGTGCTAGTCAGGGGACAGGGCGCAGGGGATATGAGCAGTTCTTC	CSASQGTGRRGYEQFF
TRBV18	many	NA	TRBJ2-3	TGTGCCAGCTCACCTGCCCTAGCGAGCACAGATACGCAGTATTTT	CASSPALASTDTQYF
TRBV6-1	few	TRBD1	TRBJ2-7	TGTGCCAGCCAGCTCAGGGGGCCTCCCTACGAGCAGTACTTC	CASQLRGPPYEQYF
TRBV11-3	many	NA	TRBJ1-2	TGTGCCAGCAGCTTAGACGGTCAGGTGACTAACTATGGCTACACCTTC	CASSLDGQVTNYGYTF
TRBV6-9	many	NA	TRBJ2-7	TGTGCCAGCAGTTGGGGCCGCGGTAGGTACGAGCAGTACTTC	CASSWGRGRYEQYF
TRBV20-1	many	TRBD2	TRBJ2-1	TGCAGTGCTAGTAGGGAGGGCCGGGGGAATGAGCAGTTCTTC	CSASREGRGNEQFF
TRBV10-3	many	NA	TRBJ1-2	TGTGCCATCAGCCAACGAGGGGGAGACTATGGCTACACCTTC	CAISQRGGDYGYTF
TRBV11-3	many	TRBD2	TRBJ2-1	TGTGCCAGCAGCTTATCCAGGATAGCGGGAGCTCCCCCTAACAATGAGCAGTTCTTC	CASSLSRIAGAPPNNEQFF
TRBV20-1	many	TRBD1	TRBJ2-1	TGCAGTGCTAGTCGTCCGGGACAGGGGAATGAGCAGTTCTTC	CSASRPGQGNEQFF
TRBV6-1	many	NA	TRBJ1-2	TGTGCCAGCAGTGTTCAGATGGGGTGGGTCAACCGTGGCTACACCTTC	CASSVQMGWVNRGYTF
TRBV3-1	many	TRBD2	TRBJ2-1	TGTGCCAGCAGCCGAAGTATGTCCCATAGCGGGAGTGGTTCCTACAATGAGCAGTTCTTC	CASSRSMSHSGSGSYNEQFF
TRBV9	many	NA	TRBJ2-2	TGTGCCAGCAGCGTAGAGGGCAGGGGAACCGGGGAGCTGTTTTTT	CASSVEGRGTGELFF
TRBV5-4	NA	NA	TRBJ1-2	TGTGCCAGCAGCTCGTCCCTAAACTATGGCTACACCTTC	CASSSSLNYGYTF
TRBV2	many	TRBD1	TRBJ2-4	TGTGCCAGCGGGGGACAGATGCTTCTAGCCAAAAACATTCAGTACTTC	CASGGQMLLAKNIQYF
TRBV6-1	many	NA	TRBJ1-2	TGTGCCAGCAGTCGGGACATAGCTAACTATGGCTACACCTTC	CASSRDIANYGYTF